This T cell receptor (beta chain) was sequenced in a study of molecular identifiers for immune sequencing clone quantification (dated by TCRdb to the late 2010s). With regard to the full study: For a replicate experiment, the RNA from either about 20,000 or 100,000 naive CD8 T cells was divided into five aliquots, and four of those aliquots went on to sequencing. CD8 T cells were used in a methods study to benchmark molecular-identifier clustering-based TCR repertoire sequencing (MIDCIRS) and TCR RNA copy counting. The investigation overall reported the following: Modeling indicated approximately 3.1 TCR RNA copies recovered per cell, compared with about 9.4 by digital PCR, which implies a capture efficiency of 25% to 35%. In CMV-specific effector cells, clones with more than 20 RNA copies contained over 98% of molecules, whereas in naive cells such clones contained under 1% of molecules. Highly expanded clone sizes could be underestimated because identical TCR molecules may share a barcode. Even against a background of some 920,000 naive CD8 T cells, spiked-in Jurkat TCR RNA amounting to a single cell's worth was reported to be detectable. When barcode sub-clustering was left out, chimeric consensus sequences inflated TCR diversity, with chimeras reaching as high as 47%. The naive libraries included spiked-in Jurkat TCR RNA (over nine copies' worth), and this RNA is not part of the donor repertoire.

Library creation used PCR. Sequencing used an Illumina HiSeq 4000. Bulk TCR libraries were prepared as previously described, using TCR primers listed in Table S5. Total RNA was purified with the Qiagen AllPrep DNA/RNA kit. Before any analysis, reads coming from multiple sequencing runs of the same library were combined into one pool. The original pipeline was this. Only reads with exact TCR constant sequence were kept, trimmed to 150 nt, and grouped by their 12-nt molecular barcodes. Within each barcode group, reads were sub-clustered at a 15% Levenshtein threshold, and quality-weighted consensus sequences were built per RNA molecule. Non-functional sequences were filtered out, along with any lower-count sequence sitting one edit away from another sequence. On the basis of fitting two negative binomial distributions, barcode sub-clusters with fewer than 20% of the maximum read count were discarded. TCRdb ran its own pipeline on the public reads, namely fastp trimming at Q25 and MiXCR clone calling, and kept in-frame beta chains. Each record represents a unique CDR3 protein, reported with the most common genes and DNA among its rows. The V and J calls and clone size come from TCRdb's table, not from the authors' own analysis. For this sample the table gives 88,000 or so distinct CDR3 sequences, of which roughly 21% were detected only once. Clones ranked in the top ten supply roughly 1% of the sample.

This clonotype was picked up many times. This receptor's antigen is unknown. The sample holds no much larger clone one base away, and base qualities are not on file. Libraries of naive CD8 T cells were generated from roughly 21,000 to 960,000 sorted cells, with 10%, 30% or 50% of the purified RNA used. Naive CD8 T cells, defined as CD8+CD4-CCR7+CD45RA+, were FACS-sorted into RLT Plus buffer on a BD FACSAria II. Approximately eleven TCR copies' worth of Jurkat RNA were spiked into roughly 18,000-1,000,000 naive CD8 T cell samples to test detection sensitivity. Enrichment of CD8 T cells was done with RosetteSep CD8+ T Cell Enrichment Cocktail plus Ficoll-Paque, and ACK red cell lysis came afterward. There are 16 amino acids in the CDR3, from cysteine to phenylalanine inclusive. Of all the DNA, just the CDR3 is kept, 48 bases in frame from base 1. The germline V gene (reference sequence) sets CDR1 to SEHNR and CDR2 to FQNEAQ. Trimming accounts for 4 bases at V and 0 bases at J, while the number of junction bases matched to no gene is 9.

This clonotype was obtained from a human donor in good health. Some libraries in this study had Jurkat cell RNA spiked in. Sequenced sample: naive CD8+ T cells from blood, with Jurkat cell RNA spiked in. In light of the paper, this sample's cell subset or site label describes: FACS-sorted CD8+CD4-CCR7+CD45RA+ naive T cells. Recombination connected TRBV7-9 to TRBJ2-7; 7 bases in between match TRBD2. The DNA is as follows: TGTGCCAGCAGCTCCCCAGGGCGGGACTACTCCTACGAGCAGTACTTC. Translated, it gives CASSSPGRDYSYEQYF.